This T cell receptor (beta chain) was found in a study of beta chain features in type 1 diabetes. Trimming shortened V by 6 bases and J by 1 base, and 13 bases separated the two germline ends. CDR3 length: 14 residues. Germline V gene lookup returns CDR1 MDHEN and CDR2 SYDVKM. Expressed TCRB transcripts got sequenced, as all isolated RNA was reverse transcribed. Profiling relied on immunoSEQ multiplex PCR, and the TCRdb table lists in-frame clones only, not all of them. The sample shows 250,000 to 300,000 clones, roughly an eighth of them seen only once. This clone was seen a few times. As yet, its antigen is unknown. Every donor provided one heparinised blood draw, which averaged about 116 mL. Study-wide findings and caveats: A greater similarity of naive, central memory and Treg TCRB repertoires was seen among patients than among healthy donors. Significant though moderate, a shortening of TCRB CDR3s appeared in all four CD4+ subsets of Type 1 diabetes patients.

The clonotype originates from a young man with type 1 diabetes. The source material was naive CD4+ T cells from blood. The chain is built from TRBV28 and TRBJ2-7, with a tentative D call TRBD2 (6 bases). The CDR3 DNA is TGTGCCAGCAGCACACTGGGGACTTCCTACGAGCAGTACTTC. This codes for CASSTLGTSYEQYF.